The TCR beta chain described here comes from a study of T cell responses to AZD1222 COVID-19 vaccine. This table comes from immunoSEQ multiplex PCR, and its TCRdb copy is limited to in-frame clones, with some not included. The table records roughly 44,000 clones, around 80% of them present only once. The CDR3 extends over 14 amino acids. The V gene's germline CDR1 is MNHNY and CDR2 SVGAGI (reference sequence). Trimming at V came to 7 bases and at J to 2 bases, leaving 7 bases not matched to a gene. This rearrangement joins TRBV6-6 to TRBJ1-2, with 7 bases matching TRBD1. This specimen was peripheral blood, taken on day 0 of AZD1222 vaccination. The TCR originated in an adult in good health. CDR3 sequence (DNA): TGTGCCAGCACCCAGGGGGGGACAAACTATGGCTACACCTTC. As protein: CASTQGGTNYGYTF.